This T cell receptor (beta chain) was retrieved from a study of blood T cell repertoires in COVID-19. Participants were aged about 18 to 89 years from some 24 US areas. Per the germline V gene, CDR1 is SEHNR and CDR2 is FQNEAQ (reference sequence). The CDR3 loop spans 16 amino acids. The V gene lost 0 bases and the J gene lost 0 bases, with 11 bases spanning the gap. Repertoires were generated with immunoSEQ multiplex PCR, while TCRdb's copy carries only in-frame clones and drops some. This sample carries some 230,000 clones, 80% to 90% of them seen once, and the ten largest clones take roughly 3%. The chain uses TRBV7-9 and TRBJ1-1; D is uncertain. This receptor was identified in a woman between 18 and 30 years old in a cohort exposed to, infected with or recovered from COVID-19 (not recorded which). Source material: PBMCs or T cells enriched from blood (not recorded which). This CDR3 reads CASSLAGLEMNTEAFF. CDR3 in DNA: TGTGCCAGCAGCTTAGCCGGACTTGAAATGAACACTGAAGCTTTCTTT.